Listed here is a single T cell receptor beta chain. V was clipped by 8 bases and J by 2 bases, with 19 bases between them. This CDR3 has 15 amino acids. Germline CDR1 is SGHKS and CDR2 is YYEKEE (reference sequence). The data were obtained in a study of blood T cell repertoires in COVID-19. The wider study: Samples taken during acute and convalescent COVID-19 were collected in the United States, Italy and Spain. PBMCs, B-cell-depleted T cells, or T cells were the source of the cDNA or gDNA that made up the material.

Per the original methods: The authors estimated nucleated cell counts from reference gene primer amplification. Data came from immunoSEQ multiplex PCR; TCRdb stores just in-frame clones and leaves some out. Clone size and V and J calls were adopted from that table, with D and trimming inferred from the DNA. Among over 40,000 clones listed, roughly 82% were seen once. The source material was peripheral blood. V and J are TRBV5-5 and TRBJ1-2; D is unclear. This receptor was identified in a human donor in a cohort sampled during active COVID-19. The CDR3 loop is CASQVKGSRNYGYTF. The CDR3, as DNA: TGTGCCAGTCAGGTAAAAGGGAGTCGAAACTATGGCTACACCTTC.